This is a list of T cell receptor beta chains from one sample in a study of Graves' ophthalmopathy and Graves' hyperthyroidism. TCRdb independently ran MiXCR on the multiplex PCR reads; one entry per CDR3 protein. The data contain about 370,000 distinct CDR3 sequences, about 18% of them singletons. Sequencing was carried out using peripheral blood. The receptors here all came from an adult woman with stable Graves' hyperthyroidism. The CDR3 runs from the conserved cysteine through the conserved F or W. The order of the fields is D gene, J gene, clone size, CDR3 length, V gene, CDR3 protein, CDR3 DNA. D genes are given only for firm matches. Clone size is shown for a subset of rows, as once, few, many or a class of expanded clone.

-,TRBJ2-5,many,14,TRBV27,CASSLTRGGETQYF,TGTGCCAGCAGTTTGACCAGGGGTGGGGAGACCCAGTACTTC
TRBD1,TRBJ1-1,many,14,TRBV19,CASTRGQGGPEAFF,TGTGCCAGTACCCGCGGACAGGGGGGGCCTGAAGCTTTCTTT
-,TRBJ2-5,many,13,TRBV12-3/TRBV12-4,CASSLRGGETQYF,TGTGCCAGCAGCTTAAGGGGAGGAGAGACCCAGTACTTC
TRBD1,TRBJ2-7,-,15,TRBV11-2,CASSLRDRGRYEQYF,TGTGCCAGCAGCTTAAGGGACAGGGGGCGGTACGAGCAGTACTTC
TRBD1,TRBJ1-1,-,14,TRBV10-1,CASSPMTGGTEAFF,TGCGCCAGCAGTCCGATGACAGGGGGAACTGAAGCTTTCTTT
TRBD1,TRBJ2-7,many,13,TRBV3-1,CASSQGQGQIPYF,TGTGCCAGCAGCCAGGGACAGGGGCAGATTCCGTACTTC
TRBD1,TRBJ1-1,-,19,TRBV19,CASSSLTLGSRDRGTEAFF,TGTGCCAGTAGTTCCCTAACTCTAGGCTCCAGAGACAGGGGCACTGAAGCTTTCTTT
TRBD1,TRBJ1-1,many,16,TRBV19,CASTDMGDREGSEAFF,TGTGCCAGTACCGATATGGGGGACAGGGAGGGTTCTGAAGCTTTCTTT
-,TRBJ2-7,many,15,TRBV28,CASSLSSGTSYEQYF,TGTGCCAGCAGTTTATCCTCCGGGACGTCCTACGAGCAGTACTTC
TRBD1,TRBJ2-7,-,14,TRBV7-2,CASSRDRRDYEQYF,TGTGCCAGCAGCCGGGACAGACGAGACTACGAGCAGTACTTC
-,TRBJ1-2,many,11,TRBV29-1,CSASQGNGYTF,TGCAGCGCATCACAGGGAAATGGCTACACCTTC
-,TRBJ2-5,-,15,TRBV11-2,CASSFFRGRTETQYF,TGTGCCAGCAGCTTCTTCCGGGGGCGCACAGAGACCCAGTACTTC
-,TRBJ2-5,few,13,TRBV18,CASSTSLGETQYF,TGTGCCAGCTCAACCTCTCTCGGAGAGACCCAGTACTTC
-,TRBJ1-5,few,15,TRBV20-1,CSAEVGGSSNQPQHF,TGCAGTGCAGAAGTAGGAGGGAGCAGCAATCAGCCCCAGCATTTT
TRBD1,TRBJ1-5,-,14,TRBV28,CASTGQGGGQPQHF,TGTGCCAGCACGGGACAGGGAGGAGGTCAGCCCCAGCATTTT
-,TRBJ1-6,many,15,TRBV15,CATSRDPRNDSPLHF,TGTGCCACCAGCAGAGATCCCAGGAATGATTCACCCCTCCACTTT
-,TRBJ1-1,many,14,TRBV4-1,CANSQFAANTEAFF,TGCGCCAACAGCCAGTTCGCAGCGAACACTGAAGCTTTCTTT
TRBD2,TRBJ2-7,-,15,TRBV20-1,CSARAAGLAGFEQYF,TGCAGTGCTAGAGCCGCGGGACTAGCGGGATTTGAGCAGTACTTC
TRBD2,TRBJ2-5,many,15,TRBV7-2,CASSRSGGTQETQYF,TGTGCCAGCAGCCGTTCGGGAGGAACCCAAGAGACCCAGTACTTC
TRBD1,TRBJ1-5,many,15,TRBV6-5,CASSSLGQGGQPQHF,TGTGCCAGCAGTTCCTTGGGACAGGGCGGTCAGCCCCAGCATTTT
-,TRBJ1-5,many,17,TRBV6-2/TRBV6-3,CASTGGPDQRPNQPQHF,TGTGCCAGCACCGGTGGACCGGACCAAAGGCCTAATCAGCCCCAGCATTTT
TRBD2,TRBJ2-5,many,13,TRBV6-1,CASSLAGAETQYF,TGTGCCAGCAGCCTAGCGGGAGCGGAGACCCAGTACTTC
-,TRBJ1-3,many,17,TRBV15,CATSRPLFLAGGNTIYF,TGTGCCACCAGCAGACCCCTATTTTTAGCAGGAGGAAACACCATATATTTT
-,TRBJ1-2,few,15,TRBV4-3,CASSQEITGNYGYTF,TGCGCCAGCAGCCAAGAGATAACAGGGAACTATGGCTACACCTTC
TRBD2,TRBJ2-7,many,14,TRBV2,CASSEASGGYEQYF,TGTGCCAGCAGTGAAGCTTCGGGGGGCTACGAGCAGTACTTC
-,TRBJ2-7,few,13,TRBV3-1,CASSQASTYEQYF,TGTGCCAGCAGCCAAGCCAGCACCTACGAGCAGTACTTC
-,TRBJ2-7,few,19,TRBV15,CATSRAETASRVLEYEQYF,TGTGCCACCAGCAGAGCTGAGACAGCAAGTAGGGTCCTAGAATACGAGCAGTACTTC
-,TRBJ2-5,many,16,TRBV6-1,CASRRHPRGVRETQYF,TGTGCCAGCAGAAGGCACCCACGGGGCGTGCGGGAGACCCAGTACTTC
-,TRBJ1-2,many,17,TRBV6-2/TRBV6-3,CASSPTGLRLLNYGYTF,TGTGCCAGCAGTCCCACAGGTTTGAGGTTGCTGAACTATGGCTACACCTTC
-,TRBJ1-2,many,17,TRBV6-1,CASSKSGSGLANYGYTF,TGTGCCAGCAGTAAAAGCGGATCGGGGTTAGCTAACTATGGCTACACCTTC
TRBD1,TRBJ1-5,many,12,TRBV19,CASSEPGQVRHF,TGTGCCAGTAGTGAACCGGGACAGGTGAGGCATTTT
TRBD2,TRBJ2-7,many,20,TRBV28,CASSFPLTSGTSGIFYEQYF,TGTGCCAGCAGTTTCCCACTCACCTCCGGGACTAGCGGGATTTTCTACGAGCAGTACTTC
-,TRBJ1-2,many,12,TRBV7-9,CASSLESSGYTF,TGTGCCAGCAGCTTAGAATCGTCTGGCTACACCTTC
-,TRBJ1-1,many,15,TRBV28,CASSLGGQLNTEAFF,TGTGCCAGCAGTTTAGGTGGACAGCTGAACACTGAAGCTTTCTTT
TRBD1,TRBJ1-2,-,17,TRBV30,CAFSIRDRDLLNYGYTF,TGTGCCTTCTCAATCCGGGACAGGGACCTACTAAACTATGGCTACACCTTC
-,TRBJ1-5,many,15,TRBV6-2/TRBV6-3,CASSYTDDSNQPQHF,TGTGCCAGCAGTTATACGGACGACAGCAATCAGCCCCAGCATTTT
TRBD2,TRBJ2-7,-,13,TRBV20-1,CSATLGGDGEQYF,TGCAGTGCTACCCTTGGGGGGGACGGCGAGCAGTACTTC
-,TRBJ1-3,many,15,TRBV27,CASSSDSSSGNTIYF,TGTGCCAGCAGTTCCGACTCCAGCTCTGGAAACACCATATATTTT
-,TRBJ1-6,many,13,TRBV7-2,CASSLAANSPLHF,TGTGCCAGCAGCTTAGCGGCAAATTCACCCCTCCACTTT
-,TRBJ2-7,many,15,TRBV7-2,CASSLVRTSGRGQYF,TGTGCCAGCAGCTTAGTACGGACTTCGGGAAGGGGGCAGTACTTC
-,TRBJ1-2,many,15,TRBV15,CATSRVLATNYGYTF,TGTGCCACCAGCAGAGTACTTGCAACTAACTATGGCTACACCTTC
-,TRBJ2-5,many,12,TRBV6-2/TRBV6-3,CASRPQMETQYF,TGTGCCAGCAGGCCCCAGATGGAGACCCAGTACTTC
TRBD1,TRBJ1-6,many,17,TRBV28,CASSFWGVTGDNSPLHF,TGTGCCAGCAGTTTCTGGGGTGTAACAGGGGATAATTCACCCCTCCACTTT
-,TRBJ1-1,many,15,TRBV12-3/TRBV12-4,CASSSPGPPNTEAFF,TGTGCCAGCAGTTCGCCGGGACCCCCGAACACTGAAGCTTTCTTT
TRBD1,TRBJ2-5,many,18,TRBV12-5,CASGFQDYSGTEQETQYF,TGTGCTAGTGGTTTCCAAGACTACTCCGGGACAGAACAAGAGACCCAGTACTTC
TRBD2,TRBJ2-7,many,15,TRBV7-2,CASSQVAGGPMSQYF,TGTGCCAGCAGCCAAGTAGCGGGAGGGCCTATGTCGCAGTACTTC
TRBD1,TRBJ1-5,many,16,TRBV15,CATSLFDRGLGQPQHF,TGTGCCACCAGCCTCTTCGACAGGGGGCTAGGTCAGCCCCAGCATTTT
TRBD2,TRBJ2-7,-,18,TRBV11-2,CASSLNGAPWGLAYEQYF,TGTGCCAGCAGCTTAAACGGTGCCCCTTGGGGACTAGCTTACGAGCAGTACTTC
-,TRBJ2-7,-,13,TRBV12-3/TRBV12-4,CASSFEGSYEQYF,TGTGCCAGCAGTTTCGAGGGATCCTACGAGCAGTACTTC
-,TRBJ2-7,many,14,TRBV20-1,CSANRRDRLYEQYF,TGCAGTGCAAATCGCAGGGACCGACTCTACGAGCAGTACTTC
-,TRBJ1-2,many,12,TRBV20-1,CSAIDRNYGYTF,TGCAGTGCCATCGACAGAAACTATGGCTACACCTTC